The rows below give T cell receptor beta chains drawn from one sample of a study of blood T cells in healthy people across ages. Each CDR3 protein gets one entry after TCRdb re-called the 5' RACE reads with MiXCR. The sample holds about 1.5 million distinct CDR3 sequences, approximately 39% seen once. Specimen: blood. These TCRs come from a woman aged 18-35 years in good health. The CDR3 runs from the conserved cysteine through the conserved F or W. The D gene is left open where the match is weak. The size field is filled for only some rows; it gives once, few, many or a size class.

clone size: many; V gene: TRBV27; J gene: TRBJ1-4; D gene: NA; CDR3 protein: CASSSHATNEKLFF; CDR3 DNA: TGTGCCAGCAGTTCACACGCAACTAATGAAAAACTGTTTTTT
clone size: few; V gene: TRBV24-1; J gene: TRBJ1-2; D gene: TRBD1; CDR3 protein: CATSFPGQNYGYTF; CDR3 DNA: TGTGCCACCTCCTTTCCGGGACAGAACTATGGCTACACCTTC
clone size: few; V gene: TRBV6-1; J gene: TRBJ1-2; D gene: NA; CDR3 protein: CASRSHSRTATNYGYTF; CDR3 DNA: TGTGCCAGCAGATCACACTCTCGGACAGCTACAAACTATGGCTACACCTTC
clone size: NA; V gene: TRBV6-6; J gene: TRBJ2-3; D gene: NA; CDR3 protein: CASSYVVGDTDTQYF; CDR3 DNA: TGTGCCAGCAGTTACGTCGTGGGGGACACAGATACGCAGTATTTT
clone size: NA; V gene: TRBV13; J gene: TRBJ2-5; D gene: NA; CDR3 protein: CASSLRQWYQETQYF; CDR3 DNA: TGTGCCAGCAGCTTGCGACAATGGTACCAAGAGACCCAGTACTTC
clone size: NA; V gene: TRBV15; J gene: TRBJ1-6; D gene: NA; CDR3 protein: CATSRDNTSPLSPLHF; CDR3 DNA: TGTGCCACCAGCAGAGATAATACGTCCCCACTCTCACCCCTCCACTTT
clone size: once; V gene: TRBV6-2/TRBV6-3; J gene: TRBJ2-4; D gene: NA; CDR3 protein: CASSSSGGHTAKNIQYF; CDR3 DNA: TGTGCCAGCAGTTCCTCAGGTGGGCATACAGCCAAAAACATTCAGTACTTC
clone size: NA; V gene: TRBV10-1; J gene: TRBJ2-7; D gene: NA; CDR3 protein: CASSENRRGSYNEQYF; CDR3 DNA: TGCGCCAGCAGTGAGAACAGGAGGGGGAGCTACAATGAGCAGTACTTC
clone size: once; V gene: TRBV11-2; J gene: TRBJ2-3; D gene: NA; CDR3 protein: CASRPSDMLGDTQYF; CDR3 DNA: TGTGCCAGCAGACCCTCAGACATGTTGGGAGATACGCAGTATTTT
clone size: few; V gene: TRBV27; J gene: TRBJ2-7; D gene: NA; CDR3 protein: CASSLQANYEQYF; CDR3 DNA: TGTGCCAGCAGTTTACAGGCGAACTACGAGCAGTACTTC
clone size: many; V gene: TRBV12-3/TRBV12-4; J gene: TRBJ2-3; D gene: NA; CDR3 protein: CASSFSRGPGDTQYF; CDR3 DNA: TGTGCCAGCAGTTTTTCGCGGGGCCCTGGGGATACGCAGTATTTT
clone size: NA; V gene: TRBV20-1; J gene: TRBJ1-2; D gene: NA; CDR3 protein: CSARDLRPSGYTF; CDR3 DNA: TGCAGTGCTAGAGATTTAAGGCCATCTGGCTACACCTTC
clone size: NA; V gene: TRBV28; J gene: TRBJ2-1; D gene: NA; CDR3 protein: CASSLGGEPSYNEQFF; CDR3 DNA: TGTGCCAGCAGTTTAGGAGGAGAACCTTCCTACAATGAGCAGTTCTTC
clone size: NA; V gene: TRBV5-1; J gene: TRBJ1-5; D gene: NA; CDR3 protein: CASSLGPGDQPQHF; CDR3 DNA: TGCGCCAGCAGCTTGGGGCCAGGAGATCAGCCCCAGCATTTT
clone size: NA; V gene: TRBV10-3; J gene: TRBJ2-7; D gene: TRBD2; CDR3 protein: CAISYGTSGTTYEQYF; CDR3 DNA: TGTGCCATCAGTTACGGGACTAGCGGGACCACCTACGAGCAGTACTTC
clone size: NA; V gene: TRBV20-1; J gene: TRBJ1-2; D gene: NA; CDR3 protein: CSARDPPANYGYTF; CDR3 DNA: TGCAGTGCTAGAGACCCCCCGGCTAACTATGGCTACACCTTC
clone size: NA; V gene: TRBV5-1; J gene: TRBJ1-1; D gene: NA; CDR3 protein: CASSGTQRESTEAFF; CDR3 DNA: TGCGCCAGCAGCGGCACCCAGAGGGAATCAACTGAAGCTTTCTTT
clone size: NA; V gene: TRBV20-1; J gene: TRBJ1-5; D gene: NA; CDR3 protein: CSAAEGGGQPQHF; CDR3 DNA: TGCAGTGCTGCGGAGGGGGGAGGGCAGCCCCAGCATTTT
clone size: NA; V gene: TRBV6-1; J gene: TRBJ2-7; D gene: NA; CDR3 protein: CASSEEGYHEQYF; CDR3 DNA: TGTGCCAGCAGTGAAGAGGGATACCACGAGCAGTACTTC
clone size: few; V gene: TRBV7-3; J gene: TRBJ2-3; D gene: TRBD2; CDR3 protein: CASSLKSTSGRDTQYF; CDR3 DNA: TGTGCCAGCAGCTTAAAATCCACTAGCGGGAGAGATACGCAGTATTTT
clone size: NA; V gene: TRBV6-6; J gene: TRBJ2-7; D gene: NA; CDR3 protein: CASSYSASAPGPLEQYF; CDR3 DNA: TGTGCCAGCAGTTACTCGGCTAGCGCCCCCGGACCCCTGGAGCAGTACTTC
clone size: NA; V gene: TRBV4-3; J gene: TRBJ1-1; D gene: NA; CDR3 protein: CASSQIFQNTEAFF; CDR3 DNA: TGCGCCAGCAGCCAAATATTCCAGAACACTGAAGCTTTCTTT
clone size: few; V gene: TRBV12-3/TRBV12-4; J gene: TRBJ1-5; D gene: NA; CDR3 protein: CASSFGAGYQPQHF; CDR3 DNA: TGTGCCAGCAGTTTTGGGGCAGGATATCAGCCCCAGCATTTT
clone size: many; V gene: TRBV12-3/TRBV12-4; J gene: TRBJ1-5; D gene: NA; CDR3 protein: CASSPRPTHQPQHF; CDR3 DNA: TGTGCCAGCAGTCCTCGACCGACGCATCAGCCCCAGCATTTT
clone size: NA; V gene: TRBV28; J gene: TRBJ2-1; D gene: TRBD2; CDR3 protein: CASSFVVWDGSGGPLGNEQFF; CDR3 DNA: TGTGCCAGCAGTTTTGTGGTGTGGGACGGTAGCGGGGGACCTTTAGGCAATGAGCAGTTCTTC
clone size: NA; V gene: TRBV18; J gene: TRBJ1-1; D gene: TRBD1; CDR3 protein: CASSPQTGDGTEAFF; CDR3 DNA: TGTGCCAGCTCACCACAAACAGGGGATGGCACTGAAGCTTTCTTT
clone size: NA; V gene: TRBV4-1; J gene: TRBJ1-1; D gene: TRBD1; CDR3 protein: CASSQIQGAMNTEAFF; CDR3 DNA: TGCGCCAGCAGCCAAATACAGGGGGCGATGAACACTGAAGCTTTCTTT
clone size: few; V gene: TRBV28; J gene: TRBJ2-3; D gene: NA; CDR3 protein: CASSFVLARSTDTQYF; CDR3 DNA: TGTGCCAGCAGTTTTGTCCTAGCGCGTAGCACAGATACGCAGTATTTT
clone size: NA; V gene: TRBV5-1; J gene: TRBJ1-4; D gene: TRBD1; CDR3 protein: CASSVGQGREKLFF; CDR3 DNA: TGCGCCAGCAGCGTGGGACAGGGCCGGGAAAAACTGTTTTTT
clone size: NA; V gene: TRBV6-5; J gene: TRBJ2-3; D gene: NA; CDR3 protein: CASSSSGSTADTQYF; CDR3 DNA: TGTGCCAGCAGTTCCTCCGGATCAACAGCAGATACGCAGTATTTT
clone size: NA; V gene: TRBV6-1; J gene: TRBJ1-5; D gene: TRBD1; CDR3 protein: CASSDGTGVQPQHF; CDR3 DNA: TGTGCCAGCAGTGATGGGACAGGGGTTCAGCCCCAGCATTTT
clone size: NA; V gene: TRBV5-1; J gene: TRBJ2-5; D gene: TRBD2; CDR3 protein: CASSSPSQRGGVRETQYF; CDR3 DNA: TGCGCCAGCAGCTCCCCATCTCAGCGGGGGGGTGTTAGAGAGACCCAGTACTTC